The 32 T cell receptor beta chains below all came from one sample that was sequenced in a study of blood T cell repertoires in COVID-19. Measured with immunoSEQ multiplex PCR; TCRdb has only the in-frame clones, and not every one. The sample holds fewer than 200,000 clones, 82% seen once. The sample comprised PBMCs or T cells enriched from blood (not recorded which). These receptors were obtained from a man between 60 and 75 years old who had recovered from COVID-19.

This rearrangement joins TRBV14 to TRBJ2-5; 8 bases are a match to TRBD2. Trimming took 4 bases from V and 5 from J; bases not matched to a gene: 9. This CDR3 is built from 15 residues. CDR1 and CDR2 (germline): SGHDN, FVKESK. The CDR3 nucleotides are TGTGCCAGCAGCCCCCTGGGGGGCGGGAGGGAGACCCAGTACTTC. Residues: CASSPLGGGRETQYF.

This rearrangement joins TRBV4-1 to TRBJ2-3; TRBD2 aligns across 7 bases. Trimming at V came to 3 bases and at J to 2 bases, leaving 11 bases not matched to a gene. The CDR3 loop spans 17 amino acids. CDR1 is MGHRA, CDR2 YSYEKL, per germline. Written as DNA, the CDR3 is TGCGCCAGCAGCCAGCTCCCCGGGGGGATTTACACAGATACGCAGTATTTT. Translated, it gives CASSQLPGGIYTDTQYF.

This clone was observed a single time. This chain connects TRBV9 to TRBJ2-2, with no clear D. Germline V gives CDR1 SGDLS, CDR2 YYNGEE. CDR3 length: 13 amino acids. With 4 bases removed from V and 5 bases from J, the gap between germline ends came to 9 bases. CDR3: CASSPPGTGELFF. The CDR3 nucleotides read TGTGCCAGCAGCCCCCCCGGGACCGGGGAGCTGTTTTTT.

This chain joins TRBV5-8 and TRBJ1-5; TRBD1 agrees at 10 bases. The CDR3 spans 15 residues. Trimming cost V 3 bases and J 6 bases; bases outside gene matches: 6. The germline V gene has CDR1 SGHTS and CDR2 YDEGEE. The CDR3 nucleotides read TGTGCCAGCAGCTCCCGGACAGGGGGGATTCAGCCCCAGCATTTT. Its translation is CASSSRTGGIQPQHF.

The chain uses TRBV28 and TRBJ2-6; weak D call: TRBD2 (6 bases). V was cut by 1 base and J by 1 base, with 8 bases left in between. Germline V gene lookup returns CDR1 MDHEN and CDR2 SYDVKM. The CDR3 is 16 amino acids. The CDR3 nucleotides read TGTGCCAGCAGTTTATTTGGGGGGTCTGGGGCCAACGTCCTGACTTTC. Encoded protein: CASSLFGGSGANVLTF.

This chain connects TRBV9 to TRBJ1-3; D uncertain. The germline V gene encodes CDR1 SGDLS and CDR2 YYNGEE. CDR3 length equals 15 residues. V lost 5 bases, J lost 0 bases, and 12 bases lay in between. The DNA for the CDR3 is TGTGCCAGCAGATCCTCGCAGAACTCTGGAAACACCATATATTTT. Amino acids: CASRSSQNSGNTIYF.

The chain recombines TRBV7-2 with TRBJ1-2; a possible D gene is TRBD1 (6 bases). V lost 1 base and J 0 bases, leaving 9 bases between the germline ends. This CDR3 has 15 amino acids. CDR1 is SGHTA, CDR2 FQGNSA, per germline. The chain's CDR3 is CASSLVRGTNYGYTF. CDR3 sequence (DNA): TGTGCCAGCAGCTTAGTCAGGGGAACTAACTATGGCTACACCTTC.

This clone was found a few times. This sequence joins TRBV7-2 and TRBJ2-2, with 8 bases matching TRBD2. CDR1 SGHTA and CDR2 FQGNSA come from the germline V gene. The junction had 11 bases not matched to a gene; V was cut back by 1 base and J by 4 bases. This CDR3 contains 18 residues. The CDR3 here is CASSLGGRGAGGTGELFF. The CDR3 nucleotides read TGTGCCAGCAGCTTAGGTGGGCGGGGGGCCGGAGGCACCGGGGAGCTGTTTTTT.

This clone was recorded only once. The chain recombines TRBV7-9 with TRBJ2-3; D might be TRBD2 (5 bases). The CDR3 extends over 14 amino acids. Between the trimmed V and J ends, which lost 5 bases and 0 bases, there was a span of 9 bases. Germline V gives CDR1 SEHNR, CDR2 FQNEAQ (reference sequence). The CDR3 DNA sequence: TGTGCCAGCAGCCAAAGCGGTAGCACAGATACGCAGTATTTT. Its protein is CASSQSGSTDTQYF.

V is TRBV28 and J is TRBJ1-6; 9 positions agree with TRBD1. J lost 7 bases, V lost 5 bases, and 6 bases had no gene match. Germline V gene data show CDR1 as MDHEN and CDR2 as SYDVKM. This CDR3 is 15 amino acids long. Written as DNA, the CDR3 is TGTGCCAGCAGTACCATAACAGGGGGCAATTCACCCCTCCACTTT. This translates into CASSTITGGNSPLHF.

The chain links TRBV3-1 (or the pseudogene TRBV3-2) to TRBJ1-4, with 10 bases that match TRBD1. Losses at the gene ends were 5 bases for V and 8 bases for J; bases not matched to a gene: 8. This CDR3 contains 15 residues. CDR1 is LGHDT and CDR2 is YNNKEL in the germline V gene (reference sequence). This CDR3 reads CASSFIGTGAEKLFF. The CDR3, as DNA: TGTGCCAGCAGCTTTATAGGGACAGGGGCCGAAAAACTGTTTTTT.

CDR3 nucleotide sequence: TGTGCCAGCAGTTTAGGGCGGGGAACCGGGGAGCTGTTTTTT. This codes for CASSLGRGTGELFF. The chain has TRBV27 and TRBJ2-2; perhaps TRBD2 as D (6 bases). The germline V gene has CDR1 MNHEY and CDR2 SMNVEV (reference sequence). The CDR3 runs to 14 residues. Trimming took 2 bases from V and 5 from J, leaving 9 bases between them.

The rearrangement joins TRBV27 to TRBJ1-2; D is perhaps TRBD1 (6 bases). In germline, CDR1 is MNHEY, CDR2 SMNVEV (reference sequence). CDR3 length: 15 amino acids. The V and J ends lost 3 bases and 4 bases respectively, with 15 bases between them. CDR3 nucleotides: TGTGCCAGCAGTTTGGCAGGGGACCTCCTCTATGGCTACACCTTC. This encodes CASSLAGDLLYGYTF.

The J gene is TRBJ1-5, the V gene TRBV7-2, with D possibly being TRBD1 (6 bases). V lost 4 bases and J 4 bases, leaving 8 bases between the germline ends. Germline V gene data show CDR1 as SGHTA and CDR2 as FQGNSA. The CDR3 runs to 13 residues. The CDR3 is CASSYTGNQPQHF. The CDR3 DNA reads TGTGCCAGCAGCTATACAGGGAATCAGCCCCAGCATTTT.

The CDR3, as DNA: TGTGCCAGCAGCCCTCGTGGGGGGGACACCCTCCACTTT. Protein sequence: CASSPRGGDTLHF. This sequence joins TRBV11-2 and TRBJ1-6; a weak D match, TRBD1 (6 bases). The germline V and J ends were trimmed by 5 bases and 14 bases, with 16 bases remaining between them. The CDR3 has 13 amino acids. CDR1 is SGHAT and CDR2 is FQNNGV in the germline V gene.

The V call is TRBV9, the J call TRBJ2-2; D ambiguous. The V and J ends lost 3 bases and 6 bases respectively, with 12 bases between them. The germline V gene has CDR1 SGDLS and CDR2 YYNGEE. This CDR3 comprises 14 residues. The DNA of the CDR3 is TGTGCCAGCAGCGGATTGCGAAGCGCCGGGGAGCTGTTTTTT. Amino acids: CASSGLRSAGELFF.

This clone was seen only a few times. The rearrangement links TRBV3-1 (or the pseudogene TRBV3-2) to TRBJ2-5, with 9 positions matching TRBD2. Germline trimming cut 1 base from V and 4 bases from J; bases unmatched to any gene: 4. The CDR3 loop spans 15 amino acids. Per germline, CDR1 LGHDT and CDR2 YNNKEL (reference sequence). This CDR3 reads CASSQVRTSVETQYF. CDR3 in DNA: TGTGCCAGCAGCCAAGTAAGGACTAGCGTAGAGACCCAGTACTTC.

V gene TRBV3-1 (or the pseudogene TRBV3-2) combines with J gene TRBJ2-4, with D perhaps TRBD1 (6 bases). The germline gives CDR1 LGHDT, CDR2 YNNKEL (reference sequence). The CDR3 loop spans 14 amino acids. The V and J ends lost 2 bases and 5 bases respectively, with 10 bases between them. In DNA, the CDR3 is TGTGCCAGCAGCCAAAGGAAGGGGGAAAACATTCAGTACTTC. Encoded protein: CASSQRKGENIQYF.

This clone has only a few counts. The rearrangement links TRBV3-1 (or the pseudogene TRBV3-2) to TRBJ2-7; the match to TRBD2 covers 9 bases. The CDR3 has 15 amino acids. V gave up 0 bases and J gave up 13 bases; unmatched junction bases: 13. Germline V gene data show CDR1 as LGHDT and CDR2 as YNNKEL (reference sequence). Written as DNA, the CDR3 is TGTGCCAGCAGCCAAGAACCGGGGCTAGCGGGACGAGCCTACTTC. Its translation is CASSQEPGLAGRAYF.

The chain employs TRBV6-6 and TRBJ2-5, with 8 nucleotides matching TRBD2. Germline loops: CDR1 MNHNY, CDR2 SVGAGI (reference sequence). J gave up 5 bases and V 10 bases, and 9 bases lay outside the gene matches. The length of the CDR3 is 13 residues. CDR3 protein: CATYGGAGETQYF. The CDR3 DNA follows: TGTGCCACCTACGGGGGGGCGGGGGAGACCCAGTACTTC.

The chain has TRBV5-6 and TRBJ2-1; D remains ambiguous. This CDR3 is 13 amino acids long. Trimming shortened V by 3 bases and J by 2 bases, and 6 bases separated the two germline ends. Germline lookup yields CDR1 SGHDT and CDR2 YYEEEE. CDR3 nucleotides: TGTGCCAGCAGCTCAGGAACCTACAATGAGCAGTTCTTC. It yields the protein CASSSGTYNEQFF. Looking up the rest from reference TRBV5-6 and TRBJ2-1 gives the full variable domain: DAGVTQSPTHLIKTRGQQVTLRCSPKSGHDTVSWYQQALGQGPQFIFQYYEEEERQRGNFPDRFSGHQFPNYSSELNVNALLLGDSALYLCASSSGTYNEQFFGPGTRLTVL.

The rearrangement joins TRBV7-8 to TRBJ1-1, with TRBD1 matching over 10 bases. CDR3 length: 15 residues. V gave up 5 bases and J gave up 2 bases; unmatched junction bases: 5. CDR1 is SGHVS and CDR2 is FQNEAQ in the germline V gene. CDR3 coding DNA: TGTGCCAGCAGCGGACGGACAGGGGGTAACACTGAAGCTTTCTTT. It is translated as CASSGRTGGNTEAFF.

The V gene is TRBV11-2, the J gene TRBJ2-2; D ambiguous. Trimming removed 5 bases at V and 1 base at J, with 11 bases between. This CDR3 has 15 amino acids. From germline, CDR1 is SGHAT and CDR2 FQNNGV. The DNA of the CDR3 is TGTGCCAGCAGCCGTTTAGTTGGGAACACCGGGGAGCTGTTTTTT. Its protein is CASSRLVGNTGELFF.

The rearrangement joins TRBV5-1 to TRBJ2-1; 10 positions match TRBD2. Trimming removed 4 bases from V and 6 bases from J; junction bases left unmatched: 10. Germline CDR1 reads SGHRS; CDR2 reads YFSETQ. This CDR3 has 16 residues. In DNA, the CDR3 is TGCGCCAGCAGCGGGGATGTCCTAGCGGGAGCCAATGAGCAGTTCTTC. Encoded protein: CASSGDVLAGANEQFF.

This chain connects TRBV5-1 to TRBJ2-7; maybe TRBD2 (5 bases). Germline CDR1 reads SGHRS; CDR2 reads YFSETQ. The CDR3 runs 12 residues. Trimming took off 4 bases at V and 3 bases at J, with 8 bases between the two ends. CDR3 nucleotide sequence: TGCGCCAGCAGCCGGGAAAGCTACGAGCAGTACTTC. Its translation is CASSRESYEQYF.

The chain carries TRBV6-6 and TRBJ2-7; D is unresolved. CDR3 length equals 13 residues. Germline V gene sequence: CDR1 MNHNY, CDR2 SVGAGI (reference sequence). The ends were cut back, 2 bases at V and 7 bases at J, with 12 bases in the middle. CDR3 nucleotides: TGTGCCAGCAGTTACACGAACGCGAGGGAGCAGTACTTC. Its protein product is CASSYTNAREQYF.

The chain has TRBV27 and TRBJ1-5, with D possibly being TRBD1 (6 bases). The length of the CDR3 is 20 residues. Germline CDR1 and CDR2: MNHEY and SMNVEV (reference sequence). With 7 bases removed from V and 4 bases from J, the gap between germline ends came to 32 bases. The CDR3 is CASIFPLTGIRAGVNQPQHF. In DNA form, the CDR3 reads TGTGCCAGCATTTTCCCGCTTACAGGGATTAGGGCAGGGGTGAATCAGCCCCAGCATTTT.

This clone was seen just once. This chain links TRBV18 with TRBJ1-1, with D perhaps TRBD1 (5 bases). The CDR3 consists of 15 residues. Trimming pared 5 bases from V and 4 bases from J, leaving 17 bases between. CDR1 KGHSH and CDR2 LQKENI come from the germline V gene. DNA for the CDR3: TGTGCCAGCTCAGCCAACGGGGGAGGTGGCACTGAAGCTTTCTTT. Protein product: CASSANGGGGTEAFF.

This clone appeared a single time. This sequence joins TRBV7-2 and TRBJ1-6; D may be TRBD1 (5 bases). CDR3 length: 15 amino acids. Germline CDR1 is SGHTA and CDR2 is FQGNSA. V lost 5 bases, J lost 2 bases, and 10 bases lay in between. CDR3 bases: TGTGCCAGCAGCCCGGGGGTAACCTATAATTCACCCCTCCACTTT. It specifies CASSPGVTYNSPLHF.

The chain has TRBV5-4 and TRBJ2-7; 8 bases fit TRBD1. J lost 0 bases, V lost 5 bases, and 7 bases had no gene match. The CDR3 consists of 15 residues. Germline CDR1 reads SGHNT; CDR2 reads YYREEE (reference sequence). CDR3 sequence (DNA): TGTGCCAGCAGAAAGGACAGGGACTCCTCCTACGAGCAGTACTTC. This gives the protein CASRKDRDSSYEQYF.

This clone was seen just once. In DNA form, the CDR3 reads TGTGCCAGCAGCCGGAACAGGGATTTCTATGGCTACACCTTC. This encodes CASSRNRDFYGYTF. The chain uses TRBV3-1 (or the pseudogene TRBV3-2) and TRBJ1-2; D is perhaps TRBD1 (6 bases). V was cut by 4 bases and J by 4 bases, with 13 bases left in between. Germline CDR1 and CDR2: LGHDT and YNNKEL (reference sequence). CDR3 length: 14 residues.

A word on this clone: One junction end disagrees with the germline gene, perhaps due to a read error. The gene calls are TRBV6-5 and TRBJ1-4; D might be TRBD1 (5 bases). This CDR3 has 15 amino acids. Germline V gives CDR1 MNHEY, CDR2 SVGAGI. CDR3 nucleotides: TGTGCCGGCAGGTTCTCAGGGTCAACTAATGAAAAACTGTTTTTT. Residues: CAGRFSGSTNEKLFF.